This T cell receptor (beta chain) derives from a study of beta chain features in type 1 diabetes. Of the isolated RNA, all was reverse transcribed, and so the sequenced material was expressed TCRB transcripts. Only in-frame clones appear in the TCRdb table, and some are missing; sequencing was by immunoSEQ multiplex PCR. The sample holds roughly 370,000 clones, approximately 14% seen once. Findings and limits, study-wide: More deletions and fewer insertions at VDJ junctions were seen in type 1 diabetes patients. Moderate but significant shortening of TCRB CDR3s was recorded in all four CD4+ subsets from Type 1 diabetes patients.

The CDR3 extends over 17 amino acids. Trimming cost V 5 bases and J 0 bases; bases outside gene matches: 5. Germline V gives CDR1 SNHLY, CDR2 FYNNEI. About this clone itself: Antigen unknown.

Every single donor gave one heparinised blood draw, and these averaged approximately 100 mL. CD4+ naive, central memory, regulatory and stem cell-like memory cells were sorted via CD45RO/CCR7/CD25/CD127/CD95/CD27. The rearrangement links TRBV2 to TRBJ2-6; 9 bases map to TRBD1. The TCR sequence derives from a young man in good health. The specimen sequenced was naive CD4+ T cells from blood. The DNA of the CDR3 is TGTGCCAGCAGTAAGGACAGGGGCCTCTCTGGGGCCAACGTCCTGACTTTC. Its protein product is CASSKDRGLSGANVLTF.